The rows below give T cell receptor beta chains drawn from one sample of a study of T cells in Graves' hyperthyroidism and ophthalmopathy. TCRdb called the multiplex PCR reads again in MiXCR, with one record for every CDR3 protein. The sample contains some 300,000 distinct CDR3 sequences, around 17% of which appear only once. Sequences were obtained from blood. The receptors originated from a man aged 25 to 40 with Graves' hyperthyroidism. CDR3s include the opening cysteine and the closing phenylalanine or tryptophan. The order of the fields is J gene, clone size, V gene, D gene, CDR3 protein, CDR3 DNA. The D gene is left open where the match is weak. Where a row states a size, it is once, few, many or the class of an expanded clone; other rows omit it.

TRBJ2-3,many,TRBV7-3,TRBD2,CASSTSSGTADTQYF,TGTGCCAGCAGCACTTCTAGCGGGACTGCAGATACGCAGTATTTT
TRBJ2-3,many,TRBV14,TRBD2,CASSQRKTSGADTQYF,TGTGCCAGCAGCCAGAGGAAGACTAGCGGGGCAGATACGCAGTATTTT
TRBJ2-5,many,TRBV7-9,NA,CASSRLTETQYF,TGTGCCAGCAGCCGACTCACCGAGACCCAGTACTTC
TRBJ1-5,NA,TRBV7-2,NA,CASSFSTGYSNQPQHF,TGTGCCAGCAGCTTTTCCACAGGCTATAGCAATCAGCCCCAGCATTTT
TRBJ2-2,NA,TRBV6-1,NA,CASDIGGTGTGELFF,TGTGCCAGCGATATCGGGGGCACGGGAACCGGGGAGCTGTTTTTT
TRBJ1-1,NA,TRBV4-1,NA,CASSQISPGSTEAFF,TGCGCCAGCAGCCAAATCTCCCCGGGAAGCACTGAAGCTTTCTTT
TRBJ2-7,many,TRBV12-3/TRBV12-4,NA,CASSGGHGAYEQYF,TGTGCCAGCAGCGGAGGACACGGGGCCTACGAGCAGTACTTC
TRBJ2-5,many,TRBV6-1,TRBD2,CASSLPAGAGETQYF,TGTGCCAGCAGTTTACCAGCGGGAGCAGGGGAGACCCAGTACTTC
TRBJ2-3,many,TRBV20-1,NA,CSAREGPSTDTQYF,TGCAGTGCCCGCGAAGGTCCTAGCACAGATACGCAGTATTTT
TRBJ2-7,many,TRBV7-8,NA,CASSLAAGYYEQYF,TGTGCCAGCAGCTTAGCGGCAGGGTACTACGAGCAGTACTTC
TRBJ1-1,many,TRBV30,NA,CAWSGVMNTEAFF,TGTGCCTGGAGTGGTGTCATGAACACTGAAGCTTTCTTT
TRBJ2-7,many,TRBV28,NA,CASSLSEAGSYEQYF,TGTGCCAGCAGTTTATCTGAAGCAGGCTCCTACGAGCAGTACTTC
TRBJ1-1,many,TRBV12-3/TRBV12-4,NA,CASSLGSNRVDEAFF,TGTGCCAGCAGTTTAGGATCGAACAGGGTGGATGAAGCTTTCTTT
TRBJ2-7,many,TRBV28,TRBD2,CASSHETSGSFYEQYF,TGTGCCAGCAGCCATGAGACTAGCGGGAGTTTTTACGAGCAGTACTTC
TRBJ1-1,NA,TRBV11-3,TRBD1,CASNRQGFGAFF,TGTGCCAGCAATCGACAGGGTTTCGGAGCTTTCTTT
TRBJ2-7,many,TRBV5-1,NA,CASSPGLDSSYEQYF,TGCGCCAGCAGCCCGGGGTTGGACAGTTCCTACGAGCAGTACTTC
TRBJ2-2,many,TRBV11-2,NA,CASSFTGAGELFF,TGTGCCAGCAGCTTTACCGGGGCCGGGGAGCTGTTTTTT
TRBJ1-5,many,TRBV4-1,NA,CASSQKQGDQPQHF,TGCGCCAGCAGCCAGAAACAGGGCGATCAGCCCCAGCATTTT
TRBJ1-4,many,TRBV2,NA,CASSAYQEKLFF,TGTGCCAGCAGTGCGTATCAGGAAAAACTGTTTTTT
TRBJ2-5,NA,TRBV24-1,NA,CATSDLWGGETQYF,TGTGCCACCAGTGATTTGTGGGGTGGGGAGACCCAGTACTTC
TRBJ1-2,NA,TRBV7-8,NA,CASSPRSGGYTF,TGTGCCAGCAGCCCCAGATCTGGGGGCTACACCTTC
TRBJ1-5,many,TRBV13,NA,CASSLGLRGANQPQHF,TGTGCCAGCAGCTTAGGCCTCAGGGGAGCCAATCAGCCCCAGCATTTT
TRBJ2-7,NA,TRBV6-9,TRBD2,CASSYWPRGAGGPNYEQYF,TGTGCCAGCAGTTATTGGCCCAGGGGGGCGGGAGGGCCCAACTACGAGCAGTACTTC
TRBJ2-1,NA,TRBV9,TRBD1,CASSVRTGGNEQFF,TGTGCCAGCAGCGTCCGGACAGGGGGAAATGAGCAGTTCTTC
TRBJ1-6,few,TRBV15,NA,CATSRGWNSPLHF,TGTGCCACCAGCAGGGGCTGGAATTCACCCCTCCACTTT
TRBJ2-7,many,TRBV6-6,NA,CASSYVGTYEQYF,TGTGCCAGCAGTTACGTGGGTACCTACGAGCAGTACTTC
TRBJ2-6,NA,TRBV19,TRBD1,CASSIDLPGTGGANVLTF,TGTGCCAGTAGTATAGATCTACCAGGGACAGGTGGGGCCAACGTCCTGACTTTC
TRBJ1-2,few,TRBV5-8,TRBD1,CASSPGGGQGVYGYTF,TGTGCCAGCAGCCCCGGTGGGGGACAGGGGGTCTATGGCTACACCTTC
TRBJ2-2,once,TRBV11-2,TRBD1,CASSQPGTGKYTGELFF,TGTGCCAGCAGCCAACCCGGGACAGGGAAATACACCGGGGAGCTGTTTTTT
TRBJ2-7,NA,TRBV7-9,TRBD1,CASSPHDREGEQYF,TGTGCCAGCAGCCCCCACGACAGGGAAGGCGAGCAGTACTTC
TRBJ1-2,many,TRBV28,NA,CASGAQGRDYTF,TGTGCCAGCGGCGCACAGGGTCGGGACTACACCTTC
TRBJ2-3,many,TRBV11-2,NA,CASSLMREITDTQYF,TGTGCCAGCAGCTTAATGCGCGAGATCACAGATACGCAGTATTTT
TRBJ2-2,few,TRBV5-1,TRBD1,CASSFGDRTANTGELFF,TGCGCCAGCAGCTTTGGGGACAGGACCGCGAACACCGGGGAGCTGTTTTTT
TRBJ1-4,many,TRBV10-3,NA,CATHISPNEKLFF,TGTGCCACTCACATAAGTCCTAATGAAAAACTGTTTTTT
TRBJ2-1,NA,TRBV27,NA,CASSKALLNEQFF,TGTGCCAGCAGTAAAGCCCTCCTCAATGAGCAGTTCTTC
TRBJ2-7,NA,TRBV20-1,TRBD2,CSASFSGGFHEQYF,TGCAGTGCTAGTTTTAGCGGGGGATTCCACGAGCAGTACTTC
TRBJ2-7,many,TRBV28,NA,CASRRRDISLYEQYF,TGTGCCAGCAGGCGCCGGGACATCTCTCTGTACGAGCAGTACTTC
TRBJ2-2,many,TRBV5-1,TRBD1,CASSRWTGTGTGELFF,TGCGCCAGCAGCAGATGGACAGGGACGGGGACCGGGGAGCTGTTTTTT
TRBJ2-4,NA,TRBV20-1,TRBD1,CSATQGANIQYF,TGCAGTGCTACACAGGGGGCAAACATTCAGTACTTC
TRBJ2-5,many,TRBV3-1,TRBD2,CASSQQAGGYQETQYF,TGTGCCAGCAGCCAACAGGCGGGAGGGTACCAAGAGACCCAGTACTTC
TRBJ2-7,few,TRBV25-1,NA,CASMRGQAYEQYF,TGTGCCAGCATGAGGGGACAAGCCTACGAGCAGTACTTC
TRBJ2-1,NA,TRBV6-2/TRBV6-3,TRBD1,CASCRTGDPYNEQFF,TGTGCCAGCTGTCGGACAGGGGACCCCTACAATGAGCAGTTCTTC
TRBJ2-5,many,TRBV24-1,NA,CATSDPNGETQYF,TGTGCCACCAGTGACCCCAACGGGGAGACCCAGTACTTC
TRBJ2-1,NA,TRBV18,NA,CASSPPGRGGNEQFF,TGTGCCAGCTCACCACCGGGCAGGGGGGGAAATGAGCAGTTCTTC
TRBJ2-3,few,TRBV9,TRBD1,CAGGQGTADTQYF,TGTGCCGGAGGACAGGGCACAGCGGATACGCAGTATTTT
TRBJ2-1,NA,TRBV3-1,TRBD2,CASGISGASGHHGGYNEQFF,TGTGCCAGCGGCATTTCGGGGGCTAGCGGGCACCATGGCGGGTACAATGAGCAGTTCTTC
TRBJ1-5,few,TRBV20-1,NA,CSAKDDTGHQPQHF,TGCAGTGCGAAGGACGATACAGGTCATCAGCCCCAGCATTTT
TRBJ2-7,many,TRBV2,TRBD1,CASSPDGTGDYEQYF,TGTGCCAGCAGCCCGGACGGGACAGGGGACTACGAGCAGTACTTC
TRBJ1-5,NA,TRBV19,TRBD1,CASSWTGHQPQHF,TGTGCCAGTAGTTGGACAGGACATCAGCCCCAGCATTTT
TRBJ1-1,many,TRBV6-1,NA,CASSTLQGAAEAFF,TGTGCCAGCTCGACCCTACAAGGGGCCGCTGAAGCTTTCTTT
TRBJ2-1,few,TRBV12-5,NA,CASGLLTLASPVYEQFF,TGTGCTAGTGGTTTGCTAACGCTAGCATCCCCAGTCTATGAGCAGTTCTTC